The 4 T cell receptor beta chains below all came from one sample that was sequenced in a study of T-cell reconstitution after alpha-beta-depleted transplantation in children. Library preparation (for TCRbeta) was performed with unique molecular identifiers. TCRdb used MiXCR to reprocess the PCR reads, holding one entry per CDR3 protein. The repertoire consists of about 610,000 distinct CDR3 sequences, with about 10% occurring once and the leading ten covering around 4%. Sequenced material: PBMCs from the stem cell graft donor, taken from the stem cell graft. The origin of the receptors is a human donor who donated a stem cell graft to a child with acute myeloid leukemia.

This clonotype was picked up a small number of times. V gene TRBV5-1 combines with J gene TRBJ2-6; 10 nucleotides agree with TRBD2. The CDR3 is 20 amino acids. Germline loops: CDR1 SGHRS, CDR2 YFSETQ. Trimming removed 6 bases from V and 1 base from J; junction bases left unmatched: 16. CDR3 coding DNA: TGCGCCAGCATTAAGACTCCCGGGATTAGCGGGAGGTCTGGGGCCAACGTCCTGACTTTC. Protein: CASIKTPGISGRSGANVLTF.

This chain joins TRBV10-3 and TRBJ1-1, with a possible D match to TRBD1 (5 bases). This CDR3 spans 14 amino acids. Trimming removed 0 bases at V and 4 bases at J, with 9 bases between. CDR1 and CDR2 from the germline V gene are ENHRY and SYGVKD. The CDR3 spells CAISESGGGTEAFF. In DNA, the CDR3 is TGTGCCATCAGTGAGTCGGGGGGTGGCACTGAAGCTTTCTTT.

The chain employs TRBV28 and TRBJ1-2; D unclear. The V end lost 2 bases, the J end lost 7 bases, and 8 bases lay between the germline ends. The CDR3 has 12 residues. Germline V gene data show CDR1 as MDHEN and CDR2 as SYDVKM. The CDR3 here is CASSLLGLGYTF. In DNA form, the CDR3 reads TGTGCCAGCAGTTTACTAGGCCTTGGCTACACCTTC.

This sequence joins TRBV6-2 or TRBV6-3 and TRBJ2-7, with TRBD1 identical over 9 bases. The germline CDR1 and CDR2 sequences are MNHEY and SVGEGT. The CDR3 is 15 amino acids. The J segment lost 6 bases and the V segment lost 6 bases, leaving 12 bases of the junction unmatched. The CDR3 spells CASRQRTGGVPEQYF. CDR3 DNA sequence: TGTGCCAGCAGGCAACGAACAGGGGGCGTCCCCGAGCAGTACTTC.